This T cell receptor beta chain was profiled in a study of cytomegalovirus exposure and HLA in healthy donors. Findings of the study overall: When the data were analyzed later, several of the most significant clusters appeared to be linked to common viral pathogens. The study found most TCR sequences rare, yet found some public TCRs in many donors. TCR beta V segments were, for the most part, productive about 87% or about 30% of the time in an earlier analysis.

As to this clone: What it recognizes is unknown.

This CDR3 region has 13 residues. CDR1 and CDR2 from the germline V gene are SNHLY and FYNNEI. V lost 8 bases to trimming and J lost 6 bases; unmatched junction nucleotides: 4. The PCR used 60 Vbeta and 13 Jbeta primers. Produced via immunoSEQ multiplex PCR; TCRdb's table is partial and in-frame only. The data contain about 180,000 clones, over 70% of them singletons. Specimen: PBMCs. The source is a man aged 40-49 years in good health and CMV-seronegative. V is TRBV2 and J is TRBJ1-4, with TRBD1 matching 9 bases. The DNA of the CDR3 is TGTGCCAGCCAGGGACAGGGACATGAAAAACTGTTTTTT. It codes for CASQGQGHEKLFF.